This T cell receptor (beta chain) is drawn from a study of beta chain features in type 1 diabetes. Many counts were recorded for this clone. The antigen is undetermined. General study results and limits: Patients' naive, central memory and regulatory TCRB repertoires appeared more alike than those of healthy donors. Here, the possible influence of HLA type (on TCRB rearrangement) remained unresolved.

Purity exceeding 95% was reached by all sorted populations. Every bit of the isolated RNA underwent reverse transcription, so sequencing read expressed TCRB transcripts. Profiled with immunoSEQ multiplex PCR; TCRdb holds only in-frame clones, not every one. The sample consists of roughly 170,000 clones, about 12% of them appearing once. Sequencing was carried out using central memory CD4+ T cells from blood. This receptor was identified in a woman aged 18-29 years in good health.

Written as DNA, the CDR3 is TGTGCCAGCAGGCCGACTAGCGGTTCAGAGACCCAGTACTTC. Its protein product is CASRPTSGSETQYF. The V and J genes are TRBV7-2 and TRBJ2-5; TRBD2 agrees at 9 bases. After removal of 6 bases from V and 4 bases from J, the junction contained 6 bases not matched to a gene. Germline lookup yields CDR1 SGHTA and CDR2 FQGNSA. The CDR3 covers 14 residues.